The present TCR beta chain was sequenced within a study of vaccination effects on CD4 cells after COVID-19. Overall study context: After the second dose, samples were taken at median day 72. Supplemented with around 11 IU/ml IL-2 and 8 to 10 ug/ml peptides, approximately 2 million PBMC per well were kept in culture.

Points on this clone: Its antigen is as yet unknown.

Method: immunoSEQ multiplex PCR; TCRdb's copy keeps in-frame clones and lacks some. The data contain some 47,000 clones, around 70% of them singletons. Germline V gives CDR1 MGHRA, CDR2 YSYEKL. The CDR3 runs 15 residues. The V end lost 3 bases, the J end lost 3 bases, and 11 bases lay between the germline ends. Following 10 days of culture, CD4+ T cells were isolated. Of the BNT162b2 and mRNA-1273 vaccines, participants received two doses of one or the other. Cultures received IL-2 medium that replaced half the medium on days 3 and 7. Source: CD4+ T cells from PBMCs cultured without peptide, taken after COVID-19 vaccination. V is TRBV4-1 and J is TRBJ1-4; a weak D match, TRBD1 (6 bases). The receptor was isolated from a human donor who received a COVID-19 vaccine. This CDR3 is CASSQFNRANEKLFF. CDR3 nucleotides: TGCGCCAGCAGCCAGTTTAACAGGGCTAATGAAAAACTGTTTTTT.